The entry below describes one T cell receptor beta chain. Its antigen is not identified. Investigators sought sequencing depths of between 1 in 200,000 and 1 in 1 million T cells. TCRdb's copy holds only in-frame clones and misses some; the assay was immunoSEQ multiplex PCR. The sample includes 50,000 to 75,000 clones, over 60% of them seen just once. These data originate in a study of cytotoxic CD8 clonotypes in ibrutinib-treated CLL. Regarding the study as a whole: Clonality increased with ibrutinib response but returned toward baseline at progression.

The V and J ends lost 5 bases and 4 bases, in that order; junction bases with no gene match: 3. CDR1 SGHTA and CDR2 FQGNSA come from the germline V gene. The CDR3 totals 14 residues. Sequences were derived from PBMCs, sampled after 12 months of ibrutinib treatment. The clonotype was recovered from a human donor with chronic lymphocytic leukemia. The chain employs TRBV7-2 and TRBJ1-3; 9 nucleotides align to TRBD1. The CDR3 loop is CASSRGQGGNTIYF. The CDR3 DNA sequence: TGTGCCAGCAGCAGAGGACAGGGGGGAAACACCATATATTTT.